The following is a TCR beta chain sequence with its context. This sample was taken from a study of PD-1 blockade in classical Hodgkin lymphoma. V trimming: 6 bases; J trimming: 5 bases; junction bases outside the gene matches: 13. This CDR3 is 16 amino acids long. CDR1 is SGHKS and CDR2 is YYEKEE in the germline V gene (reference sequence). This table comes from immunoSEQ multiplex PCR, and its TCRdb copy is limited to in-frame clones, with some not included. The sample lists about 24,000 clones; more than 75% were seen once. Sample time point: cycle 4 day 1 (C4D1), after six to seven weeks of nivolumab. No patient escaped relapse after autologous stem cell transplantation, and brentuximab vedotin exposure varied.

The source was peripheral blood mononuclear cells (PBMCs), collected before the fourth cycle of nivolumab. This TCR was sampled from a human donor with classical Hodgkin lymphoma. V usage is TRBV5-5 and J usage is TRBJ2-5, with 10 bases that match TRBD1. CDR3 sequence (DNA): TGTGCCAGCACCCCACTAGGGACAGGGGAAATGGAGACCCAGTACTTC. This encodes CASTPLGTGEMETQYF.